Listed here are 3 T cell receptor beta chains from one sample, sequenced in a study of blood T cell repertoires in COVID-19. This table comes from immunoSEQ multiplex PCR, and its TCRdb copy is limited to in-frame clones, with some not included. The sample lists about 18,000 clones, approximately 90% seen once, with 9.8% in the top ten. The material sequenced was peripheral blood. The receptors stem from a man aged 40-49 years with active COVID-19.

The chain couples TRBV5-1 to TRBJ1-5; D is possibly TRBD1 (5 bases). The CDR3 has 14 amino acids. The V and J ends lost 5 bases and 0 bases respectively, with 9 bases between them. Germline CDR1 is SGHRS and CDR2 is YFSETQ. The CDR3 here is CASRPTDSNQPQHF. The CDR3 region has the DNA TGCGCCAGCAGACCGACAGATAGCAATCAGCCCCAGCATTTT.

V usage is TRBV30 and J usage is TRBJ1-2, with D perhaps TRBD1 (6 bases). CDR1 is GTSNPN and CDR2 is SVGIG in the germline V gene (reference sequence). The ends were cut back, 8 bases at V and 4 bases at J, with 20 bases in the middle. CDR3 length equals 14 residues. The CDR3 DNA sequence: TGTGCCCTCCCGGACAGCAATTGGGGCTATGGCTACACCTTC. This codes for CALPDSNWGYGYTF.

V and J are TRBV9 and TRBJ2-1; TRBD2 matches 8 bases. The CDR3 covers 16 residues. Germline lookup yields CDR1 SGDLS and CDR2 YYNGEE. The V segment lost 5 bases and the J segment 9 bases; nucleotides outside the gene matches: 16. The CDR3 nucleotides read TGTGCCAGCAGTTATAGCGGGATCATAAAGGGTGGTGAGCAGTTCTTC. It translates to CASSYSGIIKGGEQFF.